This TCR beta chain was found in a study of T cells in Graves' hyperthyroidism and ophthalmopathy. Study summary: Peripheral blood was drawn at first diagnosis, prior to all treatment.

Many counts were recorded for this clonotype. Its antigen is unknown. CDR1 and CDR2 (germline): GTSNPN, SVGIG (reference sequence). V lost 0 bases to trimming and J lost 11 bases; unmatched junction nucleotides: 6. The CDR3 is 14 amino acids. TCR beta CDR3 regions were amplified from RNA. The primer set for the first-round RT-PCR of the TCR CDR3 was HTBI. TCRdb itself ran the multiplex PCR reads through MiXCR, one entry per CDR3 protein. The sample carries under 400,000 distinct CDR3 sequences, about 15% recorded once. General study results and limits: Blood also held most thyroid clonotypes expanded beyond 0.001.

Hyperthyroidism had been newly diagnosed in patients aged 18 to 65, and its duration was under 2 months. More than 8.5 ml of fresh peripheral blood supplied the PBMCs. The source material was blood. The chain joins TRBV30 to TRBJ1-6; 8 nucleotides line up with TRBD1. This clonotype originated in a man under 40 with Graves' hyperthyroidism. The CDR3 loop is CAWSVRARGPPLHF. Written as DNA, the CDR3 is TGTGCCTGGAGTGTCCGGGCCAGGGGGCCACCCCTCCACTTT.